This T cell receptor (beta chain) was captured by sequencing in a study of vaccination effects on CD4 cells after COVID-19 (dated by TCRdb to 2021 to 2024). General notes on the study: Across the study, the median time from the second dose to post-vaccine sampling was 72 days (range 14 to 241). SARS-CoV-2 spike-specific CD4+ TCR repertoires were compared before and after mRNA vaccination in COVID-19 convalescent patients and in infection-naive vaccine recipients. A total of nine to ten COVID-19 convalescent patients and several SARS-CoV-2-naive healthy vaccine recipients were included in the full study. Cultures from other donors in the study were sequenced with the Oncomine TCR Beta short-read assay on an Illumina iSeq 100.

With regard to this clone: The antigen it recognizes is unknown. No qualities accompany the bases; no much larger clone lies one base away.

The study at large found these results: Limitations of the study were the small number of convalescent patients and the absence of early post-infection timepoints. Both infection-induced and vaccine-induced clones contracted markedly at late post-vaccination timepoints, which is consistent with waning T cell responses. Among healthy vaccine recipients, nearly all vaccine-induced clones were SARS-CoV-2 mono-reactive, and only 1 of 255 was cross-reactive with common cold coronaviruses.

The ViraFEST assay stimulated PBMC with viral peptide pools and then used TCR sequencing to identify antigen-specific CD4+ T cell clonotypes by expansion. After approximately eleven days of culture, CD4+ T cells were isolated with the EasySep CD4+ T cell isolation kit. Participants received two doses of either the BNT162b2 or the mRNA-1273 mRNA SARS-CoV-2 vaccine. The absence of prior SARS-CoV-2 infection in healthy vaccine recipients was confirmed by negative nucleocapsid antibodies before and after vaccination. Two million PBMC per well were cultured in IMDM with around 5% human AB serum, around 9.1 IU/ml IL-2 and gentamicin, plus 10 ug/ml peptides. On days 3 and 7, half of the culture medium was replaced with fresh IL-2-containing medium. Each peptide stimulation condition was cultured in triplicate wells unless otherwise noted. Using Ficoll-Paque Plus gradient centrifugation, PBMC were separated from whole blood and then either used fresh or cryopreserved at -140C. Overlapping peptide pools spanned the spike proteins of SARS-CoV-2 and the common cold coronaviruses HCoV-NL63, HCoV-OC43 and HCoV-229E. The QIAamp micro DNA kit was used to extract genomic DNA from the cultured CD4+ T cells.

The library was built by means of the immunoSEQ multiplex PCR assay. DNA from the cultured, isolated CD4+ T cells was subjected to TCR beta CDR3 sequencing. In the original analysis: Non-productive TCR sequences were discarded, and reads were trimmed to the CDR3 region, with only CDR3s of 7 or more amino acids retained. The MANAFEST web app was used to identify antigen-specific clonotypes by comparing expansion in peptide wells with expansion in reference cultures. For clones to be considered positive, expansion at FDR<0.05 versus reference and all other wells, an odds ratio above 5, and a frequency above 0.1% in two replicate wells were required. Cross-reactive clonotypes were defined as significantly expanded in SARS-CoV-2 spike wells and in at least one common cold coronavirus spike condition. Levenshtein distance calculated with the stringdist R package was used to assess CDR3 similarity, and unrooted trees were constructed with ape in R 3.6.1. TCRdb obtained this table from immuneACCESS and retained in-frame rearrangements with V and J assigned. These tables miss some clones; where compared with another copy, unresolved V genes account for less than half of the shortfall, and the remainder is unexplained. That table is the source of V, J and clone size, and D and trimming were worked out from the DNA. This sample has about 30,000 clones in its table, and 74% of those were observed once. About a sixth of the sample belongs to the ten largest clones.

This receptor was taken from a human donor who received a COVID-19 vaccine. The sequences come from CD4+ T cells from PBMCs cultured with HCoV-OC43 spike peptides, collected after COVID-19 vaccination. Explained via the paper, the cell subset or site label denotes: HCoV-OC43 spike overlapping peptide pool stimulation.

CDR3 reads: CASSNQHTNYGYTF. The nucleotides are TGTGCCAGCTCAAACCAACATACTAACTATGGCTACACCTTC. The chain employs TRBV18 and TRBJ1-2; the D gene lacks a confident call. Based on the germline V gene, the CDR1 and CDR2 sequences are KGHSH and LQKENI. V is reduced by 5 bases and J by 0 bases, leaving a spacing of 10 bases between them. Inclusive of the bounding cysteine and phenylalanine, the CDR3 is 14 residues long. CDR3 DNA only is kept here, 42 bases in frame from base 1.